This T cell receptor beta chain came from a study of OX40 agonist ivuxolimab in advanced cancers. At the level of the whole study: Ivuxolimab, which targeted the costimulatory receptor OX40 (CD134), was an agonistic, fully human IgG2 monoclonal antibody. The point of sequencing TCRbeta in the periphery was to test whether ivuxolimab changed TCR sequence diversity and drove clonal T-cell expansion. Intravenous ivuxolimab was administered to patients every 2 weeks at six dose levels: 0.01, 0.1, 0.3, 1.5, 3 and 10 mg/kg. The paper describes the monotherapy dose-escalation part (N of about 55 patients) of the phase I trial of ivuxolimab. Prior anti-PD-1, anti-PD-L1 or anti-CTLA-4 therapy was permitted, and 40% to 50% of dose-escalation patients had received checkpoint inhibitors. In the dose-escalation cohort, 82.7% of patients were male, and the mean age was roughly 60 years, with a range of 23 to 79. Three dose-escalation patients achieved partial responses, one with hepatocellular carcinoma and two with cutaneous melanoma. Among the roughly 52 dose-escalation patients, 19 had hepatocellular carcinoma, some 15 melanoma, 9 renal cell carcinoma and 9 head and neck cancer.

About this clone: It has no known antigen specificity. No per-base quality is available; no much larger clone lies one base away.

The trial excluded patients who had a history of autoimmune disease or were on systemic immunosuppression. Peripheral blood for TCR sequencing was collected from all dose cohorts at baseline, on cycle 4 day 1, and on cycle 7 day 1. Samples were obtained from an open-label, multicenter, first-in-human phase I dose-escalation trial of ivuxolimab. Adults with locally advanced or metastatic head and neck squamous cell, hepatocellular, melanoma or renal cell carcinoma were enrolled in the trial. Before TCR sequencing, CD4+ T cells and CD8+ T cells from peripheral blood were sorted into separate populations. The germline V gene provides CDR1 LGHNA and CDR2 YSLEER. The CDR3 sequence holds 17 residues, the cysteine and phenylalanine included. The CDR3 DNA has 51 bases and is translated from base 1. At the junction V is shortened by 3 bases and J by 6 bases; bases outside the gene matches: 10. Summary of the overall study and its limitations: Which antigens the clonally expanded peripheral T cells were specific for was not determined. Low levels of normalized T-cell clonal expansion were also seen in some patients who did not respond. After ivuxolimab, more expanded clones were found on average in CD8+ T cells than in CD4+ T cells. Partial responders in the 0.1-3.0 mg/kg groups had among the lowest normalized peripheral clonal expansion, especially among CD8+ T cells. At doses from 0.1 to 3.0 mg/kg, clonal expansion was seen in both CD4+ and CD8+ blood T cells between baseline and week 6.

Genomic DNA was isolated from the sorted cells so that the TCRbeta CDR3 region could be sequenced. The immunoSEQ Assay was used to sequence the TCRbeta CDR3 regions. TCRdb provides this immuneACCESS table in a form limited to in-frame rearrangements. Some clones are lacking; in checked studies, under half of them reflect an unresolved V gene, and why the rest are absent is not known. A total of around 62,000 clones appear in this sample, about nine tenths of them only once. About 0.37% of the sample is in the top ten clones. The V gene is TRBV4-3 and the J gene is TRBJ2-4, with 11 bases in between that match TRBD2. The sample here was CD4+ or CD8+ T cells sorted from blood, taken in a trial of the OX40 agonist ivuxolimab. The TCR comes from an adult with an advanced solid tumor such as melanoma, head and neck, liver or kidney cancer. The DNA is TGCGCCAGCAGCCAGGAACGAACCGGACTAGCGGGAAACATTCAGTACTTC. This gives the protein CASSQERTGLAGNIQYF.